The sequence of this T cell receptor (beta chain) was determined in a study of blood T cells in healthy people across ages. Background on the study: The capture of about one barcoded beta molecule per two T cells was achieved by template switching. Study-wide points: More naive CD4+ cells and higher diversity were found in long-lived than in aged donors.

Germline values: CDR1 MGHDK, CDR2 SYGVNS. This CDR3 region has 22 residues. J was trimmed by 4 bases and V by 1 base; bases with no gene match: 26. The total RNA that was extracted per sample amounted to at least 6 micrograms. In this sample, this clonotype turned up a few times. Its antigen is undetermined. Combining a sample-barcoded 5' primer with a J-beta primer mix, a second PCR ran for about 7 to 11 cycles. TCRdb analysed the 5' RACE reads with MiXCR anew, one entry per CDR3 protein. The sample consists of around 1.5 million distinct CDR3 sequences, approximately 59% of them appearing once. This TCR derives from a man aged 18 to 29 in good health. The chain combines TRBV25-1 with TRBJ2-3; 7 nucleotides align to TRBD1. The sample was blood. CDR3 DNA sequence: TGTGCCAGCAGTGAATCCCACCGGCCGGGCGGGCCACCGAGAGGGGGCTCAGATACGCAGTATTTT. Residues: CASSESHRPGGPPRGGSDTQYF.